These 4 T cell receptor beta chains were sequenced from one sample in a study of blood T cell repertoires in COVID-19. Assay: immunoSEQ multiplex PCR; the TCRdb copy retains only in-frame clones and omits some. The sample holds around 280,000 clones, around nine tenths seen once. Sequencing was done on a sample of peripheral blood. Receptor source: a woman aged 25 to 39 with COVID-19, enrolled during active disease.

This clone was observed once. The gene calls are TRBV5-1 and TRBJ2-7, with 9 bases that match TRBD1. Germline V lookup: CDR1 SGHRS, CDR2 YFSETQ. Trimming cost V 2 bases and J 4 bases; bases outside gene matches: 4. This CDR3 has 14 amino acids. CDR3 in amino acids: CASSFGTGQYEQYF. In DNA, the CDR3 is TGCGCCAGCAGCTTCGGGACAGGGCAATACGAGCAGTACTTC. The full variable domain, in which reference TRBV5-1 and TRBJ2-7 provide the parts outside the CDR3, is KAGVTQTPRYLIKTRGQQVTLSCSPISGHRSVSWYQQTPGQGLQFLFEYFSETQRNKGNFPGRFSGRQFSNSRSEMNVSTLELGDSALYLCASSFGTGQYEQYFGPGTRLTVT.

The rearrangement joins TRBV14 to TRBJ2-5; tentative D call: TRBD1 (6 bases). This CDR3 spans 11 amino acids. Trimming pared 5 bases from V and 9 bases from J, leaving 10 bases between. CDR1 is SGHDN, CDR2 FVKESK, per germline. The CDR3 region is CASSEGVAQYF. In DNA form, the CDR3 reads TGTGCCAGCAGCGAGGGGGTGGCCCAGTACTTC.

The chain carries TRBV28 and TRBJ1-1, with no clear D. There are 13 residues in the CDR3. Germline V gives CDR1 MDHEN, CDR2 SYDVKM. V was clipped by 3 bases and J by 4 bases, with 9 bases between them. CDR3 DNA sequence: TGTGCCAGCAGTTTCTCTCCCTCCACTGAAGCTTTCTTT. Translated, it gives CASSFSPSTEAFF.

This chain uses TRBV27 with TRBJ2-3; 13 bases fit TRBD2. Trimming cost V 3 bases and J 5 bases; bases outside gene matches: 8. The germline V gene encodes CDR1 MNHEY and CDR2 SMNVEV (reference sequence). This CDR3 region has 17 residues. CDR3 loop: CASSFLTSGRQRDTQYF. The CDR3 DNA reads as TGTGCCAGCAGTTTCCTGACTAGCGGGAGGCAAAGAGATACGCAGTATTTT.